Below are 3 T cell receptor beta chains sequenced from a single sample in a study of identical twins. TCRdb called the 5' RACE reads again in MiXCR, with one record for every CDR3 protein. Seen here are 450,000 to 650,000 distinct CDR3 sequences, 15% observed once, and the top ten hold roughly 0.46%. This sample also appeared in a second study, on yellow fever vaccine responses in identical twins.

The specimen sequenced was CD4+ T cells sorted from blood. The receptor set was obtained from a woman aged 18-29 years in good health.

This rearrangement joins TRBV3-1 to TRBJ2-3, with 9 bases that match TRBD2. The CDR3 loop spans 16 amino acids. Germline-derived CDR1 and CDR2 are LGHDT and YNNKEL (reference sequence). V dropped 4 bases and J dropped 3; count of bases not matched to a gene: 8. The DNA of the CDR3 is TGTGCCAGCAGCCCGGTAGCGGGAGTGTTTACAGATACGCAGTATTTT. Amino acid sequence: CASSPVAGVFTDTQYF.

The genes are TRBV4-1 and TRBJ1-3, with 7 positions matching TRBD1. V shed 1 base, J shed 1 base, and the junction held 7 bases outside the gene matches. The CDR3 has 17 amino acids. Germline V gene sequence: CDR1 MGHRA, CDR2 YSYEKL. DNA of the CDR3: TGCGCCAGCAGCCAAGCGGAAGGGGGCAGGTCTGGAAACACCATATATTTT. Residues: CASSQAEGGRSGNTIYF.

As regards this clonotype: Germline is not matched at one junction end, which may reflect a read error. V is TRBV12-3 or TRBV12-4 and J is TRBJ1-6, with D maybe TRBD1 (5 bases). CDR3 size: 13 residues. The CDR3 loop reads CASKPSGDSPPHF. DNA of the CDR3: TGTGCCAGCAAACCCAGCGGGGACTCACCCCCCCACTTT.